This T cell receptor (beta chain) was retrieved from a study of CD8 T cells in ankylosing spondylitis. Study findings and constraints: Significant enrichment of disease-linked clones was reported in matched ankylosing spondylitis synovial fluid.

This clonotype was seen at least ten times. The antigen remains undetermined. Quantitative molecular-barcoded 5'-RACE generated the TCR beta libraries. MiXCR was run by TCRdb on the 5' RACE reads, yielding one entry per CDR3 protein. This sample has about 35,000 distinct CDR3 sequences, with approximately 3% found just once. Germline V gene sequence: CDR1 SGDLS, CDR2 YYNGEE. The CDR3 length is 14 residues. V was clipped by 4 bases and J by 1 base; unmatched bases: 3. The source is a male donor with ankylosing spondylitis or in good health (not recorded which). Sequenced input: blood, either unsorted or a sorted T cell fraction (not recorded which). V gene TRBV9 combines with J gene TRBJ2-5, with 8 bases that match TRBD1. The CDR3 reads CASSRGQGQETQYF. In nucleotides, the CDR3 is TGTGCCAGCAGCCGAGGACAGGGCCAAGAGACCCAGTACTTC.